The entry below describes one T cell receptor (beta chain). Its antigen is not identified. Germline CDR1 reads MNHNS; CDR2 reads SASEGT. CDR3 length: 15 amino acids. Deletions cut 0 bases from V and 7 bases from J, with 13 bases between. This record belongs to a study of OX40 agonist ivuxolimab in advanced cancers. In the study overall: Hepatocellular carcinoma, melanoma, renal cell or head and neck cancer occurred in dose-escalation patients. Those enrolled were roughly 85% male, with a mean age of around 58 years and ages from 23 to 79.

Clones were read by immunoSEQ multiplex PCR, and TCRdb kept only the in-frame ones, dropping some. The repertoire includes under 95,000 clones, around nine tenths of them detected once, and about 0.2% sits in the top ten. Sampled blood was obtained at baseline, cycle 4 day 1, and cycle 7 day 1. General study results and limits: Low normalized T-cell clonal expansion was also seen in some nonresponders.

This clonotype was obtained from an adult with an advanced solid tumor such as melanoma, head and neck, liver or kidney cancer. This material consisted of CD4+ or CD8+ T cells sorted from blood, taken in a trial of the OX40 agonist ivuxolimab. The J gene is TRBJ1-5, the V gene TRBV6-1; D perhaps matches TRBD1 (6 bases). Here the CDR3 reads CASSEAGGGFQPQHF. CDR3 coding DNA: TGTGCCAGCAGTGAAGCGGGGGGGGGCTTCCAGCCCCAGCATTTT.